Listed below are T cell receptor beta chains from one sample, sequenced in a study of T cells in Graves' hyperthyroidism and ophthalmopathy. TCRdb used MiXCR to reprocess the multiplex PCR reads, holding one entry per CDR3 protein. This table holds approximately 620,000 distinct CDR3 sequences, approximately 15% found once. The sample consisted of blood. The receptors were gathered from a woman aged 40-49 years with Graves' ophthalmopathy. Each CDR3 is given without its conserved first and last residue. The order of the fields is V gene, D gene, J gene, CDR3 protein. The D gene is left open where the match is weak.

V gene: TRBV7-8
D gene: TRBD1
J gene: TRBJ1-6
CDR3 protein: ASSSDRGSPLH

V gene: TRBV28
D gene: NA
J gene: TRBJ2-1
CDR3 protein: ASSSVAETRDGEQF

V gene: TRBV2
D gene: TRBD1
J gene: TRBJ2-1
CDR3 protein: ASSSMGQGHNEQF

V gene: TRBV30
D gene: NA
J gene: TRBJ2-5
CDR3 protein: AWSVGSGFKETQY

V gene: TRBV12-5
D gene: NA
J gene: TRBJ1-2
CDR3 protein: ASGLAPGGYT

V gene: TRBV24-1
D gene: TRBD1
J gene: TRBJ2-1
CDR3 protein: ATSDPGQGAYNEQF

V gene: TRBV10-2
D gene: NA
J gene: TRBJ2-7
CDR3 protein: ASSDGQGRYEQY

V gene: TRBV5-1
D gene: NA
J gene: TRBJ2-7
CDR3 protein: ASNWGGPQSEQY

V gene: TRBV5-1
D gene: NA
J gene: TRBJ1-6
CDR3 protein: ASSLGGISPLH

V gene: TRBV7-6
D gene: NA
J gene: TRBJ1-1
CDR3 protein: TSSSEVSTEAF